The next 17 T cell receptor beta chains were all read from a single sample in a study of cytomegalovirus exposure and HLA in healthy donors. Researchers ran the PCR with 60 Vbeta and 13 Jbeta primers. Profiled with immunoSEQ multiplex PCR; TCRdb holds only in-frame clones, not every one. Among more than 150,000 clones listed, around 76% were seen once. The sequenced sample was PBMCs. These TCRs come from a man aged 40-49 years in good health and CMV-seronegative.

V gene TRBV4-2 combines with J gene TRBJ2-7, with TRBD1 matching 8 bases. The CDR3 is 16 residues long. Germline CDR1 is LGHNA and CDR2 is YNFKEQ. With V trimmed by 1 base and J by 6 bases, 11 bases remained unmatched. The CDR3 protein is CASSQADRDRRAEQYF. Here the CDR3 DNA reads TGTGCCAGCAGCCAAGCCGACCGGGACAGGAGGGCCGAGCAGTACTTC.

This rearrangement joins TRBV7-9 to TRBJ1-2; the D is unclear. Germline V lookup: CDR1 SEHNR, CDR2 FQNEAQ (reference sequence). This CDR3 comprises 12 residues. Trimming shortened V by 5 bases and J by 6 bases, and 10 bases separated the two germline ends. CDR3 sequence (DNA): TGTGCCAGCAGCCGAACCTATGATGGCTACACCTTC. This codes for CASSRTYDGYTF.

This clone was detected only once. V is TRBV5-1 and J is TRBJ2-1; TRBD1 matches 7 bases. Germline V gives CDR1 SGHRS, CDR2 YFSETQ. This CDR3 has 13 residues. V lost 3 bases and J lost 7; bases outside the gene matches: 4. CDR3 nucleotides: TGCGCCAGCAGCTCCGAACAGGGGAATGAGCAGTTCTTC. This encodes CASSSEQGNEQFF. The full variable domain, its missing parts supplied by reference TRBV5-1 and TRBJ2-1, is KAGVTQTPRYLIKTRGQQVTLSCSPISGHRSVSWYQQTPGQGLQFLFEYFSETQRNKGNFPGRFSGRQFSNSRSEMNVSTLELGDSALYLCASSSEQGNEQFFGPGTRLTVL.

The rearrangement links TRBV14 to TRBJ1-4; D is possibly TRBD1 (5 bases). The germline V gene has CDR1 SGHDN and CDR2 FVKESK. V lost 1 base to trimming and J lost 4 bases, with 13 bases between them. The CDR3 has 16 amino acids. The CDR3 region is CASSQGNQGYNEKLFF. The DNA for the CDR3 is TGTGCCAGCAGCCAAGGCAACCAGGGTTATAATGAAAAACTGTTTTTT.

The chain joins TRBV27 to TRBJ2-7, with 7 bases fitting TRBD2. The CDR3 is made up of 15 amino acids. Germline V lookup: CDR1 MNHEY, CDR2 SMNVEV (reference sequence). V lost 4 bases and J lost 0; bases outside the gene matches: 6. The DNA of the CDR3 is TGTGCCAGCAGTTGGGCCCTAGCGGCCTCCTACGAGCAGTACTTC. Its protein is CASSWALAASYEQYF.

J is TRBJ2-5 and V is TRBV27; no firm D call. V gave up 8 bases and J gave up 5 bases, with 12 bases separating them. The length of the CDR3 is 12 residues. Germline V gene sequence: CDR1 MNHEY, CDR2 SMNVEV (reference sequence). CDR3 DNA: TGTGCCAGCGGCTTACTCAGGGAGACCCAGTACTTC. Protein product: CASGLLRETQYF.

The chain employs TRBV11-2 and TRBJ1-4; TRBD1 matches at 7 bases. The germline gives CDR1 SGHAT, CDR2 FQNNGV. V gave up 1 base and J gave up 2 bases; unmatched junction bases: 4. This CDR3 comprises 16 residues. CDR3 residues: CASSLGAGGTNEKLFF. In DNA form, the CDR3 reads TGTGCCAGCAGCTTAGGGGCAGGGGGGACTAATGAAAAACTGTTTTTT.

V usage is TRBV6-1 and J usage is TRBJ1-4; 7 bases line up with TRBD1. Germline V gives CDR1 MNHNS, CDR2 SASEGT. The CDR3 runs to 13 residues. With V trimmed by 7 bases and J by 7 bases, 6 bases remained unmatched. The CDR3 nucleotides read TGTGCCAGCAAGGAGGGGGCTGGTGAAAAACTGTTTTTT. Translating it yields CASKEGAGEKLFF.

This clone was recorded once. In nucleotides, the CDR3 is TGTGCCAGCAGCCCGACAGTTTACTATGGCTACACCTTC. Protein product: CASSPTVYYGYTF. The chain employs TRBV6-1 and TRBJ1-2; TRBD1 is a possible D gene (5 bases). This CDR3 has 13 amino acids. Germline V gene sequence: CDR1 MNHNS, CDR2 SASEGT. The V gene lost 6 bases and the J gene lost 3 bases, with 11 bases spanning the gap.

The V call is TRBV7-3, the J call TRBJ2-2, with D possibly matching TRBD1 (5 bases). V was pared by 6 bases and J by 6 bases, with 8 bases between. This CDR3 has 12 residues. Germline CDR1 reads SGHTA; CDR2 reads FQGTGA. CDR3 DNA: TGTGCCAGCAGGTCAGGGTCCGGGGAGCTGTTTTTT. It codes for CASRSGSGELFF.

The chain recombines TRBV18 with TRBJ2-1; TRBD2 matches at 11 bases. V shed 3 bases, J shed 8 bases, and the junction held 9 bases outside the gene matches. The germline V gene has CDR1 KGHSH and CDR2 LQKENI. There are 16 residues in the CDR3. CDR3 sequence: CASSPDGLAGGHEQFF. The CDR3 DNA sequence: TGTGCCAGCTCACCTGATGGGCTAGCGGGAGGTCATGAGCAGTTCTTC. Variable domain in full (rest from reference TRBV18 and TRBJ2-1): NAGVMQNPRHLVRRRGQEARLRCSPMKGHSHVYWYRQLPEEGLKFMVYLQKENIIDESGMPKERFSAEFPKEGPSILRIQQVVRGDSAAYFCASSPDGLAGGHEQFFGPGTRLTVL.

DNA for the CDR3: TGTGCCAGCAGCTCCTCGGGAGGGTATTACACCTTC. It translates to CASSSSGGYYTF. This chain joins TRBV9 and TRBJ1-2; D is undetermined. Trimming pared 4 bases from V and 11 bases from J, leaving 15 bases between. The CDR3 loop spans 12 amino acids. Germline loops: CDR1 SGDLS, CDR2 YYNGEE.

This chain links TRBV5-4 with TRBJ2-3; 8 bases align to TRBD1. CDR1 and CDR2 from the germline V gene are SGHNT and YYREEE (reference sequence). The CDR3 contains 15 residues. V lost 5 bases, J lost 0 bases, and 5 bases stayed unmatched. The CDR3 sequence is CASRRDRPSTDTQYF. DNA of the CDR3: TGTGCCAGCAGGAGGGACAGGCCTAGCACAGATACGCAGTATTTT.

The chain is built from TRBV19 and TRBJ2-1; TRBD2 matches 13 bases. V lost 5 bases and J lost 4; bases outside the gene matches: 2. This CDR3 contains 15 residues. Germline V gene lookup returns CDR1 LNHDA and CDR2 SQIVND (reference sequence). Written as DNA, the CDR3 is TGTGCCAGTAGTGAGACTAGCGGGAGGTACAATGAGCAGTTCTTC. Translated, it gives CASSETSGRYNEQFF.

This chain uses TRBV28 with TRBJ1-2; a weak D match, TRBD1 (5 bases). The CDR3 spans 14 residues. The germline CDR1 and CDR2 sequences are MDHEN and SYDVKM. Deletions cut 2 bases from V and 8 bases from J, with 15 bases between. CDR3 nucleotide sequence: TGTGCCAGCAGTTTAGCACAGGTGGAGAGGGGCTACACCTTC. It encodes CASSLAQVERGYTF.

V and J are TRBV5-4 and TRBJ2-3; TRBD2 agrees at 8 bases. Germline CDR1 and CDR2: SGHNT and YYREEE (reference sequence). Trimming at V came to 0 bases and at J to 2 bases, leaving 8 bases not matched to a gene. This CDR3 spans 17 amino acids. CDR3 region: CASSLGSGDFSTDTQYF. The CDR3 nucleotides are TGTGCCAGCAGCTTGGGTAGCGGGGACTTTTCCACAGATACGCAGTATTTT.

V gene TRBV6-4 combines with J gene TRBJ2-1; 7 bases line up with TRBD1. This CDR3 contains 14 residues. Germline lookup yields CDR1 MRHNA and CDR2 SNTAGT. V gave up 4 bases and J gave up 8 bases; unmatched junction bases: 8. For the CDR3, the DNA is TGTGCCAGCAGTGCCACCGACAGGGTCCATGAGCAGTTCTTC. Encoded protein: CASSATDRVHEQFF.